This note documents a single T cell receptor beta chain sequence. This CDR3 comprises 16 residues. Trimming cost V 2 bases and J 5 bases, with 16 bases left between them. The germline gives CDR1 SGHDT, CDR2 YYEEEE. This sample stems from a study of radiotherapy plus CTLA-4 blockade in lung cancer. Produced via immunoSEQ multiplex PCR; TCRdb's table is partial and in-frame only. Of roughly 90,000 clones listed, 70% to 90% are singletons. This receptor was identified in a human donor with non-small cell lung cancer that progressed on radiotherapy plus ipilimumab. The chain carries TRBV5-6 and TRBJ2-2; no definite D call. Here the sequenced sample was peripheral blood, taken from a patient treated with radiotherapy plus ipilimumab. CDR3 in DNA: TGTGCCAGCAGCTTAGACATGGACGTTAATACCGGGGAGCTGTTTTTT. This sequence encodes CASSLDMDVNTGELFF. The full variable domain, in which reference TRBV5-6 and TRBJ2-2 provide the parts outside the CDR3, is DAGVTQSPTHLIKTRGQQVTLRCSPKSGHDTVSWYQQALGQGPQFIFQYYEEEERQRGNFPDRFSGHQFPNYSSELNVNALLLGDSALYLCASSLDMDVNTGELFFGEGSRLTVL.